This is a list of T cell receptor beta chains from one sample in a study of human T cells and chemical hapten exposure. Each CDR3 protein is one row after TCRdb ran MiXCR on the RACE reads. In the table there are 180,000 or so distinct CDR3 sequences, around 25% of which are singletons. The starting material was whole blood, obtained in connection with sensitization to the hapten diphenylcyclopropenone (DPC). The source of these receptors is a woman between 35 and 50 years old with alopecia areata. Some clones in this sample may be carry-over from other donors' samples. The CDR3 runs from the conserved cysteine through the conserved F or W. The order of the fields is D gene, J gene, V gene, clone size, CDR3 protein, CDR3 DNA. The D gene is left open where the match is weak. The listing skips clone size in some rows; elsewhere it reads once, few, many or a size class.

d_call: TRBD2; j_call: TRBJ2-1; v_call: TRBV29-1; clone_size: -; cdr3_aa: CSGAGLAANEQFF; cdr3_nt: TGCAGCGGCGCGGGACTAGCGGCGAATGAGCAGTTCTTC
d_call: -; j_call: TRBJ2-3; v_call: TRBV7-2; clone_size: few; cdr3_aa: CASSLNRADTQYF; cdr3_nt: TGTGCCAGCAGCTTAAACAGGGCAGATACGCAGTATTTT
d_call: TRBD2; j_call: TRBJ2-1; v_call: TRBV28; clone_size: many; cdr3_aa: CASSSGSSYNEQFF; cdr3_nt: TGTGCCAGCAGTAGCGGGAGCTCCTACAATGAGCAGTTCTTC
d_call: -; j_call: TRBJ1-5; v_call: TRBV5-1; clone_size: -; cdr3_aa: CASSLPVGLNQPQHF; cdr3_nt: TGCGCCAGCAGCTTGCCCGTGGGGCTGAATCAGCCCCAGCATTTT
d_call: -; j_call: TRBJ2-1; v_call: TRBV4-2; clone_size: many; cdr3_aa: CASSQDFSTSREQFF; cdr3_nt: TGTGCCAGCAGCCAAGATTTTTCAACTAGCAGAGAGCAGTTCTTC
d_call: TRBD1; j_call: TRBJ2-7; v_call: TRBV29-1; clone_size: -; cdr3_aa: CSVQGQGDYEQYF; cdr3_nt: TGCAGCGTTCAAGGACAGGGGGATTACGAGCAGTACTTC
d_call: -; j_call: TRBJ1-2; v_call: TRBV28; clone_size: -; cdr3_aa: CASSLLGIGAYGYTF; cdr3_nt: TGTGCCAGCAGTTTATTGGGAATTGGGGCTTATGGCTACACCTTC
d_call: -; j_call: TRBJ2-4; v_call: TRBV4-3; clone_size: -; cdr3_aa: CASSQALTDLAKNIQYF; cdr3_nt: TGCGCCAGCAGCCAAGCCTTGACAGACCTAGCCAAAAACATTCAGTACTTC
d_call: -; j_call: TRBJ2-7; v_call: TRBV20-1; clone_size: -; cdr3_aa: CSARVGSPNEQYF; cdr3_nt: TGCAGTGCTAGAGTTGGCAGCCCTAACGAGCAGTACTTC
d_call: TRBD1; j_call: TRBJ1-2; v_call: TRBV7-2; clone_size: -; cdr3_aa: CASSPTGGWDGYTF; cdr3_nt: TGTGCCAGCAGCCCCACAGGGGGCTGGGATGGCTACACCTTC
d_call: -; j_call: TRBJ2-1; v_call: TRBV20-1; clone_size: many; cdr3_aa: CSATPIRSSYNEQFF; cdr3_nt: TGCAGTGCTACCCCAATCCGGAGCTCCTACAATGAGCAGTTCTTC
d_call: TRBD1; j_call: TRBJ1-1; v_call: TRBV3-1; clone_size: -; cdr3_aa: CASSGTGYEAFF; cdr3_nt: TGTGCCAGCAGTGGGACAGGGTATGAAGCTTTCTTT
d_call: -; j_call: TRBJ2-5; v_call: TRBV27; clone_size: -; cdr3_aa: CASSLLGKRAETQYF; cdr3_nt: TGTGCCAGCAGTTTATTAGGGAAGCGGGCCGAGACCCAGTACTTC
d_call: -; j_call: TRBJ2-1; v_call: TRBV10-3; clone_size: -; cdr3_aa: CAISESISSYNEQFF; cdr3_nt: TGTGCCATCAGTGAGTCTATAAGCTCCTACAATGAGCAGTTCTTC
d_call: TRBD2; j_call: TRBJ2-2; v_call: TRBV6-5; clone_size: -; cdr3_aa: CASSPPGLASGELFF; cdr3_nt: TGTGCCAGCAGCCCCCCGGGACTAGCGTCCGGGGAGCTGTTTTTT
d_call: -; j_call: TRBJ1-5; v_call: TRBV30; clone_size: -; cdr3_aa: CAWSLRGPQHF; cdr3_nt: TGTGCCTGGAGTCTTCGGGGTCCCCAGCATTTT
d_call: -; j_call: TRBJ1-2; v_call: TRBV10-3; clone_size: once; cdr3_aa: CAISELGPAGYTF; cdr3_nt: TGTGCCATCAGTGAATTGGGACCTGCTGGCTACACCTTC
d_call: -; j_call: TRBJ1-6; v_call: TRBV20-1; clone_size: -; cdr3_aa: CSADPAQRGSPLHF; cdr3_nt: TGCAGTGCCGACCCGGCACAGCGCGGCTCACCCCTCCACTTT
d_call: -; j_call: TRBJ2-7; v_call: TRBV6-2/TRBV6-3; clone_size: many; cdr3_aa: CASSYRGRAHEQYF; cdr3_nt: TGTGCCAGCAGTTACCGAGGCCGGGCCCACGAGCAGTACTTC
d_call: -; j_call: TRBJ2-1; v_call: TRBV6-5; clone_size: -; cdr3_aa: CASSYSGVSYNEQFF; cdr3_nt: TGTGCCAGCAGTTACTCCGGCGTTTCCTACAATGAGCAGTTCTTC
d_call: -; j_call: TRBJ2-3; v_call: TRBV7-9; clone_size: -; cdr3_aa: CASSSSMELGSTDTQYF; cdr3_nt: TGTGCCAGCAGCTCGAGCATGGAACTGGGTAGCACAGATACGCAGTATTTT
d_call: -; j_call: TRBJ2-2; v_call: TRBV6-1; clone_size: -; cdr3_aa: CASRWTVGRDTGELFF; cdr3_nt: TGTGCCAGCAGATGGACAGTAGGGAGGGACACCGGGGAGCTGTTTTTT
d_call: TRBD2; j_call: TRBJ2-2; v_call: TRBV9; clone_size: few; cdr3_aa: CASSVANSGRATGELFF; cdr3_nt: TGTGCCAGCAGCGTAGCAAATTCCGGGAGGGCCACCGGGGAGCTGTTTTTT
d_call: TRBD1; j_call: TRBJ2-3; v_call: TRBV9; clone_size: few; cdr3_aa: CASSVGRGNLDTQYF; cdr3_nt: TGTGCCAGCAGCGTAGGCAGGGGGAATTTAGATACGCAGTATTTT
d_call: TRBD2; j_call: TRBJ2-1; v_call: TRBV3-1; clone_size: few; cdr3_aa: CASSPSSGYYNEQFF; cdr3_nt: TGTGCCAGCAGCCCGTCTAGCGGATACTACAATGAGCAGTTCTTC
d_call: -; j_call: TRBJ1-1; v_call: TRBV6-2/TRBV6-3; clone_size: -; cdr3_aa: CASISGGSNTEAFF; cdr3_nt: TGTGCCAGCATATCGGGGGGATCGAACACTGAAGCTTTCTTT
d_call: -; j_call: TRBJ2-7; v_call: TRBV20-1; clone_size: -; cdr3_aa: CSARGVRREQYF; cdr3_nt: TGCAGTGCTAGGGGGGTCCGACGCGAGCAGTACTTC
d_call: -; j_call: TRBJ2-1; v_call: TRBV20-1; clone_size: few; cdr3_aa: CSASPGTSYNEQFF; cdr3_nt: TGCAGTGCTAGCCCGGGAACCTCCTACAATGAGCAGTTCTTC
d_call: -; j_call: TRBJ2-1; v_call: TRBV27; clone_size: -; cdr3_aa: CASRLRWSDSYNEQFF; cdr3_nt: TGTGCCAGCAGGTTAAGGTGGAGCGACTCCTACAATGAGCAGTTCTTC
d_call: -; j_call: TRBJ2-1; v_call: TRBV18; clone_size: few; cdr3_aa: CASSPRGLDNEQFF; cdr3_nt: TGTGCCAGCTCACCCAGGGGCCTTGACAATGAGCAGTTCTTC
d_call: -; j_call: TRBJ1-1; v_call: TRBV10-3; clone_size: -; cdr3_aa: CAISGESSGLNTEAFF; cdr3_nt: TGTGCCATCAGTGGGGAGTCATCGGGGTTGAACACTGAAGCTTTCTTT
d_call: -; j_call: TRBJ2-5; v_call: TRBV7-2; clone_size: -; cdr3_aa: CASSSPRGARETETQYF; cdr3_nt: TGTGCCAGCAGCTCTCCTAGGGGGGCGCGGGAGACAGAGACCCAGTACTTC
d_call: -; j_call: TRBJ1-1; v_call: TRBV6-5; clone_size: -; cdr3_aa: CASSYSEGRRNTEAFF; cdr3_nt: TGTGCCAGCAGTTACTCGGAGGGGAGGAGGAACACTGAAGCTTTCTTT
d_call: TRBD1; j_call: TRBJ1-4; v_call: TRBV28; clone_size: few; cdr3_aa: CASSFGTGQNEKLFF; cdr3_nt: TGTGCCAGCAGTTTCGGGACAGGGCAAAATGAAAAACTGTTTTTT
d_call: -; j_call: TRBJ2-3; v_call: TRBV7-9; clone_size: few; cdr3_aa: CASSQVGADTQYF; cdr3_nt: TGTGCCAGCAGCCAGGTCGGGGCGGATACGCAGTATTTT
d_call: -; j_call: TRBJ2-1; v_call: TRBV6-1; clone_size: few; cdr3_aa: CATKLGPDSYNEQFF; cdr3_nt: TGTGCCACCAAATTGGGACCAGACTCCTACAATGAGCAGTTCTTC
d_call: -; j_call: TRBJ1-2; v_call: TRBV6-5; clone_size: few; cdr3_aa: CASSYSIYGNYGYTF; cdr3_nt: TGTGCCAGCAGTTACTCGATTTACGGGAACTATGGCTACACCTTC
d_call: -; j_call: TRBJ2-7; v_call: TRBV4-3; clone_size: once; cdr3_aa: CASSQGGSTEQYF; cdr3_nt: TGCGCCAGCAGCCAAGGGGGGTCGACAGAGCAGTACTTC
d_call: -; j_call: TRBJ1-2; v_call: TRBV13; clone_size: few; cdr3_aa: CASSLTVGYGYTF; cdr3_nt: TGTGCCAGCAGCCTAACTGTTGGGTATGGCTACACCTTC
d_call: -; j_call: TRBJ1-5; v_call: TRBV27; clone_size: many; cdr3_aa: CASSPLGQPQHF; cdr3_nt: TGTGCCAGCAGTCCTCTAGGTCAGCCCCAGCATTTT
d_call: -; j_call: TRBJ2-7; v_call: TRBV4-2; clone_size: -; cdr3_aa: CASSQDRWGLDEQYF; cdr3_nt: TGTGCCAGCAGCCAAGATCGGTGGGGCCTGGACGAGCAGTACTTC
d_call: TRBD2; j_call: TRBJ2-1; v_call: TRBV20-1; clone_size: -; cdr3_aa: CSAHDRAGDNEQFF; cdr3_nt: TGCAGTGCCCACGATCGGGCGGGGGACAATGAGCAGTTCTTC
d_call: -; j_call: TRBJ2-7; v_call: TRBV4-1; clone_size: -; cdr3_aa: CASSQDLPYEQYF; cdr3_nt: TGCGCCAGCAGCCAAGATCTCCCGTACGAGCAGTACTTC
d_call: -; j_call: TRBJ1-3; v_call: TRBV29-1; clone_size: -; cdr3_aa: CSVSFSSGNTIYF; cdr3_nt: TGCAGCGTTTCTTTCTCCTCTGGAAACACCATATATTTT
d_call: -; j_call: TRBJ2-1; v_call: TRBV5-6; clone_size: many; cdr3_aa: CASTIGGTSYNEQFF; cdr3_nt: TGTGCCAGCACGATCGGGGGCACCTCCTACAATGAGCAGTTCTTC
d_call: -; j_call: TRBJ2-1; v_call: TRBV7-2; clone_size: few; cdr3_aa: CASSPDYSYNEQFF; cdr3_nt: TGTGCCAGCAGCCCTGACTACTCCTACAATGAGCAGTTCTTC
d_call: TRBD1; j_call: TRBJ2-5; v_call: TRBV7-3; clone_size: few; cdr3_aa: CASSSTGGEGETQYF; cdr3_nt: TGTGCCAGCAGCTCAACAGGGGGCGAAGGAGAGACCCAGTACTTC
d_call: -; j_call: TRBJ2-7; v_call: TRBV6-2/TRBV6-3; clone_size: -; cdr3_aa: CASSSAGLISYEQYF; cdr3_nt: TGTGCCAGCAGTTCCGCGGGACTGATAAGCTACGAGCAGTACTTC